This T cell receptor beta chain was found in a study of beta chain features in type 1 diabetes. Regarding the study as a whole: TCRB CDR3 length was moderately but significantly reduced in all four CD4+ subsets of Type 1 diabetes patients.

All of the isolated RNA was reverse transcribed, so expressed TCRB transcripts were sequenced. Assay: immunoSEQ multiplex PCR; the TCRdb copy retains only in-frame clones and omits some. This sample yields around 280,000 clones, of which 14% to 15% are seen a single time; around 0.015% belongs to the top ten. About this clone itself: Its target is not known.

This CDR3 contains 11 residues. Trimming took off 5 bases at V and 7 bases at J, with 12 bases between the two ends. Germline assignment: CDR1 GTSNPN and CDR2 SVGIG (reference sequence). The TCR was taken from a man aged 18 to 30 with type 1 diabetes. The chain uses TRBV30 and TRBJ2-7, with a weak D call TRBD1 (5 bases). Sequencing was performed on naive CD4+ T cells from blood. CDR3 nucleotide sequence: TGTGCCTGGGGACAAAGCCAGGAGCAGTACTTC. Its translation is CAWGQSQEQYF.